This is a list of T cell receptor beta chains from one sample in a study of cytomegalovirus exposure and HLA in healthy donors. Here immunoSEQ multiplex PCR was the method, and the copy in TCRdb shows in-frame clones only, minus some. The data show around 90,000 clones, with roughly 67% seen just once and roughly 2.1% held by the top ten. Sequenced input: PBMCs. These receptors all come from a human donor in good health. CDR3s include the opening cysteine and the closing phenylalanine or tryptophan.

J | V | CDR3
TRBJ2-7 | TRBV2 | CASGSARGSSYEQYF
TRBJ2-5 | TRBV13 | CASSVPGQGQETQYF
TRBJ2-2 | TRBV19 | CASSIFKLHRSNTGELFF
TRBJ2-1 | TRBV7-2 | CASSLAQGRLVHEQFF
TRBJ1-1 | TRBV6-5 | CASSGPGGWGTEAFF
TRBJ1-1 | TRBV10-3 | CAISESTSEAFF
TRBJ1-4 | TRBV19 | CASSLTGTVNEKLFF
TRBJ2-7 | TRBV7-2 | CASSSSVDEQYF
TRBJ1-4 | TRBV28 | CASRPPGQNEKLFF
TRBJ2-5 | TRBV19 | CASKDRHLPPQETQYF
TRBJ1-2 | TRBV5-7 | CASSHPVAPHLNYGYTF
TRBJ2-5 | TRBV9 | CASSANPRDWGTQYF
TRBJ2-3 | TRBV7-8 | CASSQPTVSGDTDTQYF
TRBJ1-4 | TRBV11-3 | CASSLGQLDEKLFF
TRBJ2-7 | TRBV4-1 | CASSQVSPRTGNNYEQYF
TRBJ1-1 | TRBV5-6 | CASSLEVTTVEAFF
TRBJ2-2 | TRBV19 | CASSIIRGQGFNTGELFF
TRBJ2-7 | TRBV29-1 | CSVTRNSYEQYF
TRBJ2-7 | TRBV6-5 | CASSRSWDRSYEQYF
- | TRBV29-1 | CSVDAGIRHEQYF
TRBJ2-5 | TRBV7-2 | CASSPGRAWETQYF
TRBJ2-3 | TRBV9 | CASSAYRADTQYF
TRBJ1-1 | TRBV18 | CASSINRNTEAFF
TRBJ2-7 | TRBV5-1 | CASSLGLAGSYEQYF
TRBJ1-1 | TRBV5-5 | CASSLGASASLNTEAFF